Detailed here is one T cell receptor (beta chain). Antigen unknown. Clones were read by immunoSEQ multiplex PCR, and TCRdb kept only the in-frame ones, dropping some. The table has about 680,000 clones, around 67% seen once. V was clipped by 6 bases and J by 0 bases; unmatched bases: 4. Per germline, CDR1 SQVTM and CDR2 ANQGSEA. The CDR3 has 13 amino acids. This sample was included in a study of shared clonotypes between healthy human individuals. Study conclusions and caveats: Non-shared clonotypes had lower generation probabilities than clonotypes shared by all four sorted-subset donors.

The sequenced sample was memory CD4+ T cells sorted from blood. Subset described: CD45RA-negative fraction. The origin of this receptor is a young woman in good health. The chain uses TRBV29-1 and TRBJ2-5; TRBD1 aligns across 7 bases. The CDR3 DNA reads as TGCAGCGTCGAACAGGGGTACCAAGAGACCCAGTACTTC. Translation: CSVEQGYQETQYF.